Each of the 18 T cell receptor beta chains below was sequenced from the same sample in a study of CD8 T cells in ankylosing spondylitis. Study results and caveats: A TCR beta motif made of under 10 highly homologous variants seemed typical of ankylosing spondylitis blood.

TCRdb independently ran MiXCR on the 5' RACE reads; one entry per CDR3 protein. The sample yields 700,000 to 850,000 distinct CDR3 sequences, 10% to 15% seen once. These receptors lack a known antigen. Sequencing was carried out using blood, either unsorted or a sorted T cell fraction (not recorded which). These receptors were collected from a male donor with ankylosing spondylitis.

There are a few counts of this clonotype. The chain combines TRBV18 with TRBJ2-7, with TRBD2 identical over 8 bases. Trimming at V came to 6 bases and at J to 5 bases, leaving 9 bases not matched to a gene. This CDR3 has 14 residues. Germline V gene lookup returns CDR1 KGHSH and CDR2 LQKENI. The CDR3 spells CASSPGGPLDEQYF. CDR3 coding DNA: TGTGCCAGCTCGCCGGGGGGGCCTTTGGACGAGCAGTACTTC.

This rearrangement joins TRBV10-3 to TRBJ2-1; either TRBD1 or TRBD2 may fit D (5 bases each). V lost 3 bases and J 13 bases, leaving 13 bases between the germline ends. There are 12 residues in the CDR3. The germline gives CDR1 ENHRY, CDR2 SYGVKD. This chain's CDR3 is CAISEGTNYQFF. DNA for the CDR3: TGTGCCATCAGTGAAGGGACCAATTATCAGTTCTTC.

This clonotype was seen a few times. The V gene is TRBV7-3, the J gene TRBJ2-3; D is perhaps TRBD1 (6 bases). The CDR3 has 15 residues. Per germline, CDR1 SGHTA and CDR2 FQGTGA. Trimming took 6 bases from V and 0 from J, leaving 13 bases between them. Here the CDR3 reads CASSQAGDSTDTQYF. The CDR3 region has the DNA TGTGCCAGCAGTCAAGCAGGGGATAGCACAGATACGCAGTATTTT.

J is TRBJ2-1 and V is TRBV20-1; D not certain. The V end was cut by 1 base, the J end by 7 bases, with 11 bases between. The germline V gene has CDR1 DFQATT and CDR2 SNEGSKA (reference sequence). There are 13 residues in the CDR3. CDR3 region: CSARALRVNEQFF. CDR3 coding DNA: TGCAGTGCTAGAGCGCTAAGAGTGAATGAGCAGTTCTTC.

A few counts support this clonotype. The chain employs TRBV10-3 and TRBJ2-7; D possibly corresponds to TRBD1 (6 bases). The germline V gene has CDR1 ENHRY and CDR2 SYGVKD. The germline V and J ends were trimmed by 0 bases and 3 bases, with 12 bases remaining between them. CDR3 length: 15 amino acids. The CDR3 spells CAISESWTDIYEQYF. Here the CDR3 DNA reads TGTGCCATCAGTGAGTCCTGGACAGACATCTACGAGCAGTACTTC.

The V and J genes are TRBV5-1 and TRBJ2-7, with D perhaps TRBD1 (6 bases). This CDR3 has 14 residues. V was clipped by 4 bases and J by 3 bases, with 14 bases between them. Germline V lookup: CDR1 SGHRS, CDR2 YFSETQ. For the CDR3, the DNA is TGCGCCAGCAGCGACGGGACATGGGGCTACGAGCAGTACTTC. Translation: CASSDGTWGYEQYF.

This clonotype has at least ten counts. This chain's CDR3 is CASSASVNTEAFF. As DNA, the CDR3 is TGTGCCAGCTCAGCCTCGGTGAACACTGAAGCTTTCTTT. This chain joins TRBV18 and TRBJ1-1; D is ambiguous. Trimming took off 5 bases at V and 0 bases at J, with 7 bases between the two ends. CDR3 length equals 13 residues. Germline loops: CDR1 KGHSH, CDR2 LQKENI.

This clonotype was seen many times. The chain uses TRBV11-1 and TRBJ2-7, with 7 bases lining up with TRBD1. CDR1 and CDR2 (germline): SGHAT, FQDESV (reference sequence). Germline trimming cut 5 bases from V and 1 base from J; bases unmatched to any gene: 11. The CDR3 covers 16 residues. This chain's CDR3 is CASSPATGTASYEQYF. DNA of the CDR3: TGTGCCAGCAGCCCCGCGACCGGGACAGCTTCCTACGAGCAGTACTTC.

This clonotype has at least ten counts. J is TRBJ2-5 and V is TRBV7-2; 9 nucleotides agree with TRBD2. CDR3 length: 16 residues. Germline V CDR1 and CDR2: SGHTA, FQGNSA. The V gene end was trimmed by 2 bases and the J gene end by 2 bases; junction bases not matched to a gene: 6. CDR3 amino acids: CASSLSGSGGQETQYF. In DNA, the CDR3 is TGTGCCAGCAGCTTAAGTGGGAGCGGGGGGCAAGAGACCCAGTACTTC.

This clonotype has only a few counts. The chain couples TRBV20-1 to TRBJ2-7; TRBD1 aligns across 8 bases. This CDR3 spans 13 amino acids. Per germline, CDR1 DFQATT and CDR2 SNEGSKA (reference sequence). The V and J ends lost 6 bases and 5 bases, in that order; junction bases with no gene match: 9. This CDR3 reads CSARTGWVDEQYF. The CDR3, as DNA: TGCAGTGCCCGGACAGGGTGGGTTGACGAGCAGTACTTC.

V is TRBV27 and J is TRBJ1-5, with 9 bases aligning to TRBD1. CDR1 and CDR2 from the germline V gene are MNHEY and SMNVEV (reference sequence). CDR3 length: 17 residues. Trimming cost V 4 bases and J 4 bases; bases outside gene matches: 11. The CDR3 is CASSYFTPTGGNQPQHF. CDR3 bases: TGTGCCAGCAGTTATTTTACCCCGACAGGGGGGAATCAGCCCCAGCATTTT.

This clonotype was seen ten or more times. The CDR3 region is CSARVDGNTEAFF. Written as DNA, the CDR3 is TGCAGTGCTAGAGTTGATGGAAACACTGAAGCTTTCTTT. This chain connects TRBV20-1 to TRBJ1-1; D ambiguous. Germline V CDR1 and CDR2: DFQATT, SNEGSKA (reference sequence). The ends were cut back, 1 base at V and 2 bases at J, with 8 bases in the middle. The CDR3 extends over 13 amino acids.

This clonotype was observed many times. Here the CDR3 reads CASSLTGGEQYF. The CDR3 nucleotides are TGCGCCAGCAGCCTGACAGGGGGTGAGCAGTACTTC. The V call is TRBV5-1, the J call TRBJ2-7; 9 bases fit TRBD1. Trimming removed 4 bases from V and 7 bases from J; junction bases left unmatched: 3. The CDR3 runs to 12 residues. Germline V lookup: CDR1 SGHRS, CDR2 YFSETQ.

This clonotype was counted many times. This chain uses TRBV20-1 with TRBJ2-5; 10 bases match TRBD2. Per the germline V gene, CDR1 is DFQATT and CDR2 is SNEGSKA (reference sequence). Germline trimming cut 0 bases from V and 5 bases from J; bases unmatched to any gene: 6. CDR3 length equals 15 residues. DNA of the CDR3: TGCAGTGCTAGAGACTCTAGCGGGGGAGGCGAGACCCAGTACTTC. It specifies CSARDSSGGGETQYF.

V is TRBV24-1 and J is TRBJ2-3; 10 bases align to TRBD2. The CDR3 contains 17 residues. Germline V gives CDR1 KGHDR, CDR2 SFDVKD. Trimming removed 0 bases from V and 4 bases from J; junction bases left unmatched: 6. CDR3: CATSDLRGTSVADTQYF. CDR3 bases: TGTGCCACCAGTGATTTGCGCGGGACTAGCGTCGCAGATACGCAGTATTTT.

This clonotype has more than one count but fewer than ten. CDR3 residues: CSAQRFLSGTDTQYF. The CDR3 DNA reads as TGCAGTGCCCAAAGGTTCCTTTCTGGCACAGATACGCAGTATTTT. This sequence joins TRBV20-1 and TRBJ2-3; no definite D call. In germline, CDR1 is DFQATT, CDR2 SNEGSKA (reference sequence). With 6 bases removed from V and 1 base from J, the gap between germline ends came to 17 bases. The CDR3 has 15 amino acids.

This chain uses TRBV15 with TRBJ2-2; either TRBD1 or TRBD2 may fit D (5 bases each). Trimming left V 3 bases short and J 5 bases short, with 10 bases between. The CDR3 contains 14 residues. Germline-derived CDR1 and CDR2 are LNHNV and YYDKDF (reference sequence). CDR3: CATSRGPQTGELFF. CDR3 DNA sequence: TGTGCCACCAGCAGGGGACCGCAAACCGGGGAGCTGTTTTTT.

This chain joins TRBV7-2 and TRBJ2-2; D unresolved. Between the trimmed V and J ends, which lost 2 bases and 4 bases, there was a span of 11 bases. Per the germline V gene, CDR1 is SGHTA and CDR2 is FQGNSA. CDR3 length equals 15 residues. The CDR3 DNA follows: TGTGCCAGCAGCTTAAATAGGGAAAGCACCGGGGAGCTGTTTTTT. This sequence encodes CASSLNRESTGELFF.